This T cell receptor beta chain was sequenced during a study of CD8+ T cells in alopecia areata (dated by TCRdb to 2016 to 2018). Regarding the research as a whole: The treated patients, all with moderate-to-severe alopecia areata, were enrolled in an open-label pilot trial of oral tofacitinib given at 5 to 10 mg twice daily. Patients stayed on tofacitinib for 6 to 18 months and then had 6 months of follow-up off drug so that delayed response and recurrence could be assessed. For the treated patients, the SALT score, which quantifies what percentage of scalp surface area is affected, served as the measure of disease severity. The study used high-throughput TCRbeta sequencing to examine T cell clonal expansion in alopecia areata, in both the C3H/HeJ mouse model and human patients. In humans, TCRbeta sequencing was performed on scalp tissue and on sorted CD4+ and CD8+ peripheral blood T cells from healthy controls and from patients with patchy or totalis/universalis alopecia areata. Patients on tofacitinib were biopsied at baseline and after 4 and 24 weeks of treatment, and several of the patients also had a later scalp biopsy. Clonality in the scalp was compared among normal scalp (n=4), patchy alopecia areata scalp (n=8), and alopecia totalis/universalis scalp (n=8). RNA was extracted with the PAXgene miRNA kit for fixed scalp, the miRNeasy kit for PBMCs, and the RNeasy kit for mouse skin. Amplification of TCRbeta CDR3 regions was done by immunoSEQ multiplex PCR using 35 Vbeta forward primers and 13 Jbeta reverse primers. Summary of the overall study and its limitations: Because the treated cohort was small and had just a single nonresponder, larger studies are needed to establish links between baseline CD8+ expansion and response. TCR sequences shared between patients were less clear than in mice, possibly partly because of HLA diversity in the patient population. Compared with normal scalp, lesional scalp, particularly in alopecia totalis/universalis, had higher clonality and more expanded CD8+ clones, which suggests antigenic drive. Many expanded lesional clones were found to persist in scalp and blood during tofacitinib treatment, and relapse after treatment cessation may be partly explained by this persistence. Resident alphabeta T cells in normal human skin are also sequenced, complicating scalp TCR repertoire analysis, unlike mouse skin dominated by gammadelta T cells. Scalp clonality and the number of expanded CD8+ clones among the top 100 scalp clones were significantly decreased by tofacitinib.

Libraries were constructed by the immunoSEQ multiplex PCR assay. For TCR sequencing, RNA was extracted from every sample and reverse transcribed into cDNA to serve as template. First-strand cDNA was synthesized using SuperScript III with a 2:1 mix of oligo-dT and random hexamers. A synthetic immune receptor repertoire was used to gauge amplification bias, and whatever bias remained was removed computationally. The original pipeline was this. Raw reads were preprocessed to remove errors, and CDR3 was defined by IMGT conventions from the conserved cysteine to phenylalanine. Clonality was calculated as 1 minus Shannon entropy normalized by log2 of the number of productive unique TCRs. CD4 or CD8 identity of scalp clones was inferred by cross-referencing scalp TCRbeta sequences with sorted blood CD4 and CD8 repertoires. Here the immuneACCESS table is served through TCRdb, limited to in-frame sequences with V and J called. Missing clones are a known gap in these copies; in checked studies unresolved V genes cover under half, and the rest lacks a known reason. The DNA was the basis for D and trimming; V, J and clone size are from that table. The sample yields approximately 200,000 clones; 55% to 70% were counted once. The top ten constitute approximately 5.1% of the sample.

Measured from the cysteine to the phenylalanine, the CDR3 is 16 residues long. CDR3 DNA only is kept here, 48 bases in frame from base 1. The germline V gene (reference sequence) sets CDR1 to MNHNY and CDR2 to SVGAGI. Between the V and J ends, shortened by 4 bases and 7 bases respectively, the junction contains 23 bases. Comment on this clone: Its specific antigen is unknown. The record has no base qualities; no much larger clone is one base away.

The sample's time point label, decoded: 20 to 30 weeks on oral tofacitinib. The treatment or condition tag for this specimen amounts to: oral pan-JAK inhibitor, 5-10 mg twice daily. From alopecia areata patients, peripheral blood was collected along with lesional scalp punch biopsies. PBMCs were isolated by density centrifugation and stained for CD3, CD4 and CD8, after which CD4+ and CD8+ T cells were sorted on a FACSAria. Sequences were derived from CD4+ T cells sorted from blood, sampled at week 24, from a patient treated with tofacitinib. The rearrangement joined TRBV6-6 to TRBJ2-7; TRBD2 is a weak D gene call, 5 bases matching. The TCR comes from a human donor with alopecia areata. The nucleotides read TGTGCCAGCAGTTCACCGACGAGACCCCCCCCGGGGGAGCAGTACTTC. This translates into CASSSPTRPPPGEQYF.